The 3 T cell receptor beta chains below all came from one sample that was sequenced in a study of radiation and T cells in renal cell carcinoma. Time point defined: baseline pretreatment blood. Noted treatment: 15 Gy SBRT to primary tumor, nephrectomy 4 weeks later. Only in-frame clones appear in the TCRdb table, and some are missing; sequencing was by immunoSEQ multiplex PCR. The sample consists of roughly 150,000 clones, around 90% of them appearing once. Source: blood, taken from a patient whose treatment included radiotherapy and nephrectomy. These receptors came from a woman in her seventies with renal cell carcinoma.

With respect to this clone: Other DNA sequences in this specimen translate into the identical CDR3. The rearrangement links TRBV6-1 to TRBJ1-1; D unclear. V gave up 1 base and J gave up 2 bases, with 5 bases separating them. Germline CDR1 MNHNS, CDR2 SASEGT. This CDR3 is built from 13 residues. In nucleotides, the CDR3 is TGTGCCAGCAGTGAAGGGGGAAACACTGAAGCTTTCTTT. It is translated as CASSEGGNTEAFF.

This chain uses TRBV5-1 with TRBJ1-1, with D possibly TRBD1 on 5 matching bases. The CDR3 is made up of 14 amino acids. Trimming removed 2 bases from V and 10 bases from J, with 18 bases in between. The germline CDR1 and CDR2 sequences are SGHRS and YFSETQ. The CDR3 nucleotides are TGCGCCAGCAGCTTAGGGAGGAGGAGTAGGGGAGCTTTCTTT. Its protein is CASSLGRRSRGAFF.

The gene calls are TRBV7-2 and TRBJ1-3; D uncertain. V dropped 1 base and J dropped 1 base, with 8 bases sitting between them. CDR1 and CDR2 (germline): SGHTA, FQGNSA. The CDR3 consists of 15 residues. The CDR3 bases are TGTGCCAGCAGCTTAGTAACTAATTCTGGAAACACCATATATTTT. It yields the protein CASSLVTNSGNTIYF.